This passage covers 28 T cell receptor beta chains from one sample sequenced in a study of CD8+CD57+ T cells in acquired aplastic anemia. Profiling of TCR beta VDJ combinations and CDR3 sequences used genomic DNA as template. TCRdb re-called the reads through MiXCR, storing one row per CDR3 protein. This sample has some 200,000 distinct CDR3 sequences, with under 50% found just once. Individuals selected for sequencing had exhibited CD8+CD57+ cell expansion on flow cytometry. Specimen: sorted CD4+, CD8+, or CD8+CD57+ T cells (not recorded which) from PBMCs. These receptors came from a human donor with aplastic anemia.

This clonotype appeared many times. V usage is TRBV7-2 and J usage is TRBJ1-1, with TRBD1 identical over 7 bases. The CDR3 runs to 14 residues. Germline trimming cut 6 bases from V and 10 bases from J; bases unmatched to any gene: 14. CDR1 and CDR2 (germline): SGHTA, FQGNSA. CDR3: CASRRKGAGLRAFF. The CDR3 DNA reads TGTGCCAGCAGACGAAAGGGGGCAGGACTTAGAGCTTTCTTT.

The CDR3 coding sequence is TGTGCCACCAGTGATGCTCAGGGACAAAGCACAGATACGCAGTATTTT. Encoded protein: CATSDAQGQSTDTQYF. The J gene is TRBJ2-3, the V gene TRBV24-1; tentative D call: TRBD1 (6 bases). Germline V lookup: CDR1 KGHDR, CDR2 SFDVKD. V lost 3 bases and J 0 bases, leaving 12 bases between the germline ends. The CDR3 consists of 16 residues.

J is TRBJ2-7 and V is TRBV10-3; tentative D call: TRBD1 (5 bases). CDR3 length equals 15 residues. Germline V CDR1 and CDR2: ENHRY, SYGVKD. Trimming cost V 0 bases and J 0 bases, with 9 bases left between them. CDR3 loop: CAISESKGVSYEQYF. As DNA, the CDR3 is TGTGCCATCAGTGAGTCGAAAGGGGTCTCCTACGAGCAGTACTTC.

The chain joins TRBV10-2 to TRBJ2-1; D unresolved. In germline, CDR1 is WSHSY, CDR2 SAAADI. The CDR3 is 12 amino acids. Trimming shortened V by 3 bases and J by 5 bases, and 5 bases separated the two germline ends. Here the CDR3 reads CASSDWNNEQFF. The CDR3 nucleotides are TGCGCCAGCAGTGATTGGAACAATGAGCAGTTCTTC.

This clonotype was recorded at least ten times. The V gene is TRBV29-1, the J gene TRBJ1-6; unclear D gene. The CDR3 loop spans 14 amino acids. Germline assignment: CDR1 SQVTM and CDR2 ANQGSEA. Trimming pared 4 bases from V and 9 bases from J, leaving 16 bases between. As DNA, the CDR3 is TGCAGCGTTGCCGACAAGAGGTCGGGTTCACCCCTCCACTTT. Its protein is CSVADKRSGSPLHF. Full variable domain (missing parts from reference TRBV29-1 and TRBJ1-6): SAVISQKPSRDICQRGTSLTIQCQVDSQVTMMFWYRQQPGQSLTLIATANQGSEATYESGFVIDKFPISRPNLTFSTLTVSNMSPEDSSIYLCSVADKRSGSPLHFGNGTRLTVT.

The V call is TRBV7-9, the J call TRBJ2-7; the D gene is possibly TRBD2 (7 bases). This CDR3 has 15 amino acids. CDR1 is SEHNR and CDR2 is FQNEAQ in the germline V gene (reference sequence). Trimming pared 4 bases from V and 1 base from J, leaving 14 bases between. This CDR3 is CASSSDGGPSYEQYF. The CDR3 DNA reads as TGTGCCAGCAGCTCGGACGGGGGGCCATCCTACGAGCAGTACTTC.

This clonotype was observed once. The chain joins TRBV20-1 to TRBJ1-2, with 8 bases identical to TRBD1. Germline CDR1 is DFQATT and CDR2 is SNEGSKA (reference sequence). The CDR3 runs to 13 residues. Trimming at V came to 0 bases and at J to 8 bases, leaving 5 bases not matched to a gene. CDR3 nucleotide sequence: TGCAGTGCTAGAGAATACGACAGGGGCGGCTACACCTTC. This sequence encodes CSAREYDRGGYTF.

CDR3 DNA sequence: TGTGCCAGCAGTGAAGCCAAGGGGTGGATTCGCGAGCAGTACTTC. Translating it yields CASSEAKGWIREQYF. This chain links TRBV2 with TRBJ2-7; tentatively, D is TRBD1 (5 bases). The CDR3 loop spans 15 amino acids. V lost 0 bases to trimming and J lost 6 bases, with 15 bases between them. CDR1 is SNHLY and CDR2 is FYNNEI in the germline V gene. Looking up the rest from reference TRBV2 and TRBJ2-7 gives the full variable domain: EPEVTQTPSHQVTQMGQEVILRCVPISNHLYFYWYRQILGQKVEFLVSFYNNEISEKSEIFDDQFSVERPDGSNFTLKIRSTKLEDSAMYFCASSEAKGWIREQYFGPGTRLTVT.

This clonotype was observed many times. The rearrangement links TRBV29-1 to TRBJ2-7; 8 bases line up with TRBD1. The CDR3 spans 14 residues. Looked up from germline, CDR1 is SQVTM and CDR2 is ANQGSEA. The V segment lost 1 base and the J segment 3 bases; nucleotides outside the gene matches: 5. The CDR3 reads CSVEGRDRNYEQYF. Written as DNA, the CDR3 is TGCAGCGTTGAAGGGCGGGACAGGAACTACGAGCAGTACTTC.

V usage is TRBV7-9 and J usage is TRBJ2-5, with TRBD2 as a possible D gene (6 bases). CDR3 size: 13 residues. With 5 bases removed from V and 3 bases from J, the gap between germline ends came to 10 bases. Germline loops: CDR1 SEHNR, CDR2 FQNEAQ (reference sequence). This chain's CDR3 is CASSPSGEETQYF. The CDR3 DNA sequence: TGTGCCAGCAGCCCATCGGGAGAAGAGACCCAGTACTTC.

This clonotype was detected ten times or more. This chain links TRBV20-1 with TRBJ2-7, with 15 bases identical to TRBD2. CDR1 and CDR2 from the germline V gene are DFQATT and SNEGSKA (reference sequence). V shed 6 bases, J shed 6 bases, and the junction held 6 bases outside the gene matches. This CDR3 spans 14 amino acids. CDR3 nucleotide sequence: TGCAGTGCGGCACCGGGACTAGCGGGAGGCGAGCAGTACTTC. It encodes CSAAPGLAGGEQYF.

The chain employs TRBV19 and TRBJ2-4, with 10 bases matching TRBD1. Germline V gene lookup returns CDR1 LNHDA and CDR2 SQIVND (reference sequence). The J segment lost 3 bases and the V segment lost 5 bases, leaving 7 bases of the junction unmatched. This CDR3 has 16 amino acids. This CDR3 reads CASSPFRTGGKNIQYF. The CDR3 nucleotides read TGTGCCAGTAGTCCATTTCGGACAGGGGGCAAAAACATTCAGTACTTC.

The chain joins TRBV6-5 to TRBJ2-1; TRBD2 matches at 11 bases. This CDR3 comprises 14 residues. Germline CDR1 reads MNHEY; CDR2 reads SVGAGI. V dropped 4 bases and J dropped 5; count of bases not matched to a gene: 1. The CDR3 nucleotides read TGTGCCAGCAGTTCGACTAGCGGGGACAATGAGCAGTTCTTC. Translated, it gives CASSSTSGDNEQFF.

V gene TRBV20-1 combines with J gene TRBJ2-2; 10 positions agree with TRBD2. CDR1 and CDR2 from the germline V gene are DFQATT and SNEGSKA (reference sequence). The CDR3 consists of 16 residues. Trimming took 1 base from V and 8 from J; bases not matched to a gene: 10. In DNA, the CDR3 is TGCAGTGCTAGAGGACCGGGACTAGCGAGGACGGGGGAGCTGTTTTTT. Translating gives CSARGPGLARTGELFF.

This clonotype was counted a few times. J is TRBJ2-1 and V is TRBV9; D is ambiguous. Germline V lookup: CDR1 SGDLS, CDR2 YYNGEE. The CDR3 runs 15 residues. V was clipped by 4 bases and J by 8 bases, with 19 bases between them. CDR3 loop: CASSPDGQISDEQFF. CDR3 nucleotide sequence: TGTGCCAGCAGCCCAGATGGGCAGATATCCGATGAGCAGTTCTTC.

This clonotype appeared many times. The J gene is TRBJ1-3, the V gene TRBV6-5; D possibly corresponds to TRBD1 (5 bases). This CDR3 is 15 amino acids long. Trimming removed 0 bases at V and 1 base at J, with 7 bases between. Germline CDR1 MNHEY, CDR2 SVGAGI. The CDR3 DNA sequence: TGTGCCAGCAGTTACTCGTCAGGGTCTGGAAACACCATATATTTT. Translated: CASSYSSGSGNTIYF.

On this clonotype itself: One base away lies a much larger clone, so this may be a sequencing read error. CDR3 sequence: CSARRRGSTGEPFF. The CDR3 nucleotides are TGCAGTGCTAGAAGGCGGGGAAGCACCGGGGAGCCGTTTTTT. The gene calls are TRBV20-1 and TRBJ2-2; possible D gene TRBD2, 6 bases. CDR1 is DFQATT and CDR2 is SNEGSKA in the germline V gene (reference sequence). The CDR3 length is 14 residues.

The chain employs TRBV4-1 and TRBJ2-7; 8 bases agree with TRBD1. V lost 3 bases to trimming and J lost 1 base; unmatched junction nucleotides: 11. This CDR3 region has 17 residues. Germline V lookup: CDR1 MGHRA, CDR2 YSYEKL. This CDR3 is CASSHLSGTGASYEQYF. DNA for the CDR3: TGCGCCAGCAGCCATCTTTCTGGGACAGGTGCTTCCTACGAGCAGTACTTC.

This clonotype was detected ten times or more. This chain joins TRBV20-1 and TRBJ1-2; TRBD1 aligns across 8 bases. J was trimmed by 0 bases and V by 3 bases; bases with no gene match: 6. This CDR3 region has 15 residues. Germline CDR1 DFQATT, CDR2 SNEGSKA (reference sequence). CDR3 in amino acids: CSASGMDRANYGYTF. For the CDR3, the DNA is TGCAGTGCTAGTGGAATGGACAGGGCTAACTATGGCTACACCTTC.

This clonotype was observed at least ten times. The chain joins TRBV14 to TRBJ2-1, with TRBD2 matching over 8 bases. Germline CDR1 and CDR2: SGHDN and FVKESK. This CDR3 comprises 15 residues. V gave up 1 base and J gave up 6 bases; unmatched junction bases: 5. CDR3 in DNA: TGTGCCAGCAGCCAAGGAGCGGGAGCCCGCAATGAGCAGTTCTTC. Residues: CASSQGAGARNEQFF.

The rearrangement joins TRBV6-1 to TRBJ2-7; 9 bases fit TRBD1. V gave up 6 bases and J gave up 6 bases; unmatched junction bases: 3. Germline loops: CDR1 MNHNS, CDR2 SASEGT. The CDR3 totals 12 residues. CDR3 amino acids: CASRGQGIEQYF. The CDR3 bases are TGTGCCAGCAGAGGACAGGGGATCGAGCAGTACTTC.

This clonotype was counted at least ten times. V is TRBV12-3 or TRBV12-4 and J is TRBJ1-5; TRBD1 is a possible D gene (5 bases). V was trimmed by 8 bases and J by 0 bases, leaving 14 bases between them. The CDR3 covers 15 residues. The CDR3 bases are TGTGCCAGCTCGGGACGGCCATATAGCAATCAGCCCCAGCATTTT. Protein: CASSGRPYSNQPQHF.

The gene calls are TRBV10-3 and TRBJ2-2; D ambiguous. The length of the CDR3 is 12 residues. V gave up 4 bases and J gave up 1 base, with 1 base separating them. The V gene's germline CDR1 is ENHRY and CDR2 SYGVKD. The CDR3 sequence: CAISVNTGELFF. The DNA of the CDR3 is TGTGCCATCAGTGTGAACACCGGGGAGCTGTTTTTT.

V usage is TRBV7-9 and J usage is TRBJ2-3; 7 positions match TRBD2. CDR1 is SEHNR, CDR2 FQNEAQ, per germline (reference sequence). The CDR3 consists of 13 residues. V was clipped by 5 bases and J by 4 bases; unmatched bases: 3. The CDR3 sequence: CASSPGLADTQYF. The CDR3, as DNA: TGTGCCAGCAGCCCCGGACTAGCAGATACGCAGTATTTT.

The gene calls are TRBV24-1 and TRBJ2-7, with unresolved D. Per the germline V gene, CDR1 is KGHDR and CDR2 is SFDVKD. Trimming removed 5 bases from V and 1 base from J, with 17 bases in between. The CDR3 runs to 16 residues. This CDR3 reads CATSGPRTETSYEQYF. CDR3 nucleotides: TGTGCCACCAGTGGCCCCCGGACGGAAACGTCCTACGAGCAGTACTTC.

Only a few counts were recorded for this clonotype. V usage is TRBV4-3 and J usage is TRBJ1-3; D is undetermined. The CDR3 is 18 amino acids. Deletions cut 0 bases from V and 0 bases from J, with 15 bases between. From germline, CDR1 is LGHNA and CDR2 YSLEER. The DNA of the CDR3 is TGCGCCAGCAGCCAAGAAGCTACCCGGACCCTCTCTGGAAACACCATATATTTT. Protein sequence: CASSQEATRTLSGNTIYF.

Concerning this clonotype: At one boundary the junction diverges from the germline segment, which might be a read error. The V call is TRBV20-1, the J call TRBJ1-1; D is uncertain. There are 15 residues in the CDR3. Germline values: CDR1 DFQATT, CDR2 SNEGSKA (reference sequence). CDR3 DNA sequence: TGCAGTGCTAGAATTCCATACCCACCGAACACTGGAGCTTTCTTT. As protein: CSARIPYPPNTGAFF.

This clonotype occurred a few times. The gene calls are TRBV7-9 and TRBJ1-1; no clear D gene. Trimming removed 2 bases from V and 7 bases from J, with 8 bases in between. The CDR3 contains 12 residues. From germline, CDR1 is SEHNR and CDR2 FQNEAQ (reference sequence). Here the CDR3 reads CASSLSSSEAFF. The CDR3 bases are TGTGCCAGCAGCTTAAGTAGCAGTGAAGCTTTCTTT.